This T cell receptor (beta chain) was documented in a study of cytomegalovirus exposure and HLA in healthy donors. Germline CDR1 is SQVTM and CDR2 is ANQGSEA. The CDR3 length is 15 residues. The ends were cut back, 3 bases at V and 0 bases at J, with 9 bases in the middle. Produced via immunoSEQ multiplex PCR; TCRdb's table is partial and in-frame only. The sample shows 35,000 to 55,000 clones, roughly 93% of them seen only once. J is TRBJ2-6 and V is TRBV29-1; D ambiguous. Sequenced material: PBMCs. This receptor was obtained from a woman between 18 and 30 years old in good health and CMV-seronegative. The DNA for the CDR3 is TGCAGCGTTGATGGAGAGATCTCTGGGGCCAACGTCCTGACTTTC. Amino acid sequence: CSVDGEISGANVLTF.